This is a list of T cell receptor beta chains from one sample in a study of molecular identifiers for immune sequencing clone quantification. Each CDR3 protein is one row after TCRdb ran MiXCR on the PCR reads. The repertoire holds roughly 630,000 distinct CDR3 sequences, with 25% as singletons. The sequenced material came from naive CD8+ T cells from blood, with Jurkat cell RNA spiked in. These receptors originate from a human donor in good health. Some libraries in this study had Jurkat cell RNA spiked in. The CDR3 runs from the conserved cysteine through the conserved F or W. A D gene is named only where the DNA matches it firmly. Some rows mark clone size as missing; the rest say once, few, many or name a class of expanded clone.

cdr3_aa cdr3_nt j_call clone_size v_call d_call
CASSGEGTSYEQYF TGTGCCAGCAGCGGAGAGGGGACCTCCTACGAGCAGTACTTC TRBJ2-7 once TRBV9 .
CASSSHTRGLGNEQFF TGTGCCAGCAGCTCCCATACCAGGGGCCTGGGGAATGAGCAGTTCTTC TRBJ2-1 . TRBV11-2 .
CASSLLGGGLNYGYTF TGTGCCAGCAGTTTACTAGGAGGGGGGCTTAACTATGGCTACACCTTC TRBJ1-2 many TRBV27 .
CASSSTRLAGDADTQYF TGTGCCAGCAGCTCCACCCGACTAGCGGGGGATGCAGATACGCAGTATTTT TRBJ2-3 many TRBV11-2 TRBD2
CATSDYYSSSYNEQFF TGTGCCACCAGTGATTACTATTCGAGCTCCTACAATGAGCAGTTCTTC TRBJ2-1 many TRBV24-1 .
CASSLTVTEAFF TGTGCCAGCAGTTTAACGGTCACTGAAGCTTTCTTT TRBJ1-1 many TRBV11-2 .
CASSPTRVAGTDTQYF TGTGCCAGCAGTCCCACCAGGGTGGCTGGCACAGATACGCAGTATTTT TRBJ2-3 . TRBV27 .
CASSLSWAEQFF TGTGCCAGCAGTTTAAGTTGGGCTGAGCAGTTCTTC TRBJ2-1 few TRBV12-3/TRBV12-4 .
CASSFWDRGTEAFF TGTGCCAGCAGCTTCTGGGACAGGGGCACTGAAGCTTTCTTT TRBJ1-1 few TRBV5-5 TRBD1
CASSQGRDGGASDTQYF TGCGCCAGCAGCCAAGGTAGAGACGGGGGGGCATCAGATACGCAGTATTTT TRBJ2-3 . TRBV4-3 TRBD2
CASSFGAPNTEAFF TGTGCCAGCAGTTTCGGGGCTCCGAACACTGAAGCTTTCTTT TRBJ1-1 many TRBV27 .
CASSYSESGGPETQYF TGTGCCAGCAGTTACTCGGAATCCGGGGGGCCAGAGACCCAGTACTTC TRBJ2-5 . TRBV6-2/TRBV6-3 .
CASSYTGTEAFF TGTGCCAGCAGTTACACAGGGACTGAAGCTTTCTTT TRBJ1-1 many TRBV4-3 .
CASTMGGGTDTQYF TGTGCCAGCACAATGGGAGGCGGGACAGATACGCAGTATTTT TRBJ2-3 . TRBV11-3 .
CASSQDIGSSNEQFF TGCGCCAGCAGCCAAGATATTGGGTCAAGCAATGAGCAGTTCTTC TRBJ2-1 many TRBV4-3 .
CASSSLASDTQYF TGTGCCAGCAGTTCCCTAGCGTCAGATACGCAGTATTTT TRBJ2-3 . TRBV6-6 .
CASSVDGGPGGELFF TGTGCCAGCAGCGTTGATGGGGGGCCGGGCGGGGAGCTGTTTTTT TRBJ2-2 . TRBV5-4 .
CASSIIGGGQPQHF TGTGCCAGTAGTATAATAGGGGGCGGTCAGCCCCAGCATTTT TRBJ1-5 many TRBV19 TRBD1
CASSPTGGGETQYF TGTGCCAGCAGTCCCACGGGGGGCGGGGAGACCCAGTACTTC TRBJ2-5 many TRBV5-4 .
CASSLYGGAENEQFF TGTGCCAGCAGTTTATACGGGGGGGCTGAGAATGAGCAGTTCTTC TRBJ2-1 many TRBV12-3/TRBV12-4 TRBD2
CASSLAEETQYF TGTGCCAGCAGCTTAGCGGAAGAGACCCAGTACTTC TRBJ2-5 many TRBV7-9 .
CASSEAASPEAFF TGTGCCAGCAGCGAAGCGGCGAGTCCTGAAGCTTTCTTT TRBJ1-1 . TRBV11-2 .